The 23 T cell receptor beta chains below all came from one sample that was sequenced in a study of identifying expanded T cells in peripheral blood. The assay was immunoSEQ multiplex PCR, and TCRdb's table has in-frame clones only and misses some. The repertoire holds about 78,000 clones, around 89% seen once, with roughly 20% in the top ten. The sequencing input was blood. The receptors here all came from a person aged 18 to 75 in good health.

The chain uses TRBV4-3 and TRBJ1-6; D is undetermined. Germline CDR1 reads LGHNA; CDR2 reads YSLEER. V was cut by 1 base and J by 0 bases, with 13 bases left in between. The CDR3 length is 18 residues. The chain's CDR3 is CASSQVGRSSSYNSPLHF. The CDR3 coding sequence is TGCGCCAGCAGCCAAGTTGGGCGGAGTAGCTCCTATAATTCACCCCTCCACTTT.

The J gene is TRBJ2-1, the V gene TRBV7-2, with TRBD1 matching over 7 bases. With V trimmed by 3 bases and J by 7 bases, 3 bases remained unmatched. From germline, CDR1 is SGHTA and CDR2 FQGNSA. CDR3 length: 13 residues. CDR3 DNA: TGTGCCAGCAGCTTCGACAGGGCAAATGAGCAGTTCTTC. Encoded protein: CASSFDRANEQFF.

The J gene is TRBJ2-5, the V gene TRBV7-2; weak D call: TRBD1 (6 bases). Per the germline V gene, CDR1 is SGHTA and CDR2 is FQGNSA. This CDR3 contains 15 residues. The V end was cut by 3 bases, the J end by 5 bases, with 16 bases between. CDR3: CASSFQGRSSETQYF. The CDR3 bases are TGTGCCAGCAGCTTTCAGGGGCGTTCGAGCGAGACCCAGTACTTC.

The chain uses TRBV7-9 and TRBJ2-2, with TRBD1 identical over 9 bases. Germline V gene lookup returns CDR1 SEHNR and CDR2 FQNEAQ (reference sequence). The CDR3 runs to 15 residues. Trimming at V came to 5 bases and at J to 1 base, leaving 2 bases not matched to a gene. The CDR3 loop reads CASSLDRGNTGELFF. For the CDR3, the DNA is TGTGCCAGCAGCCTGGACAGGGGGAACACCGGGGAGCTGTTTTTT.

Written as DNA, the CDR3 is TGTGCCAGCAGGTTAACACCTTTTTCACCCCTCCACTTT. Its translation is CASRLTPFSPLHF. This chain connects TRBV7-2 to TRBJ1-6; unclear D gene. V lost 6 bases and J 9 bases, leaving 12 bases between the germline ends. The CDR3 consists of 13 residues. Germline assignment: CDR1 SGHTA and CDR2 FQGNSA.

The V and J genes are TRBV29-1 and TRBJ2-7, with 10 nucleotides matching TRBD2. This CDR3 has 17 amino acids. Germline loops: CDR1 SQVTM, CDR2 ANQGSEA. Trimming removed 1 base from V and 0 bases from J; junction bases left unmatched: 9. The CDR3 is CSVEVASGGPSSYEQYF. CDR3 nucleotide sequence: TGCAGCGTTGAAGTGGCTAGCGGGGGCCCAAGCTCCTACGAGCAGTACTTC.

This clone was picked up a small number of times. The gene calls are TRBV6-1 and TRBJ1-6; perhaps TRBD1 as D (5 bases). CDR3 length: 13 amino acids. Germline-derived CDR1 and CDR2 are MNHNS and SASEGT. Trimming removed 4 bases from V and 8 bases from J, with 9 bases in between. The CDR3 protein is CASSVSRDSPLHF. As DNA, the CDR3 is TGTGCCAGCAGTGTGTCCAGGGATTCACCCCTCCACTTT.

The V gene is TRBV7-2, the J gene TRBJ2-1; D is unresolved. Trimming took 3 bases from V and 4 from J, leaving 10 bases between them. Germline CDR1 and CDR2: SGHTA and FQGNSA. CDR3 size: 14 residues. The DNA of the CDR3 is TGTGCCAGCAGCTTGTTCGGGCCTTACAATGAGCAGTTCTTC. Translated, it gives CASSLFGPYNEQFF.

This clone is a singleton in its sample. The chain links TRBV28 to TRBJ2-5; tentative D call: TRBD2 (6 bases). The germline V gene encodes CDR1 MDHEN and CDR2 SYDVKM. Between the trimmed V and J ends, which lost 5 bases and 0 bases, there was a span of 13 bases. The CDR3 sequence is 15 residues long. This CDR3 is CASSPLGGYQETQYF. The CDR3 DNA sequence: TGTGCCAGCAGTCCACTTGGAGGGTACCAAGAGACCCAGTACTTC.

The chain carries TRBV27 and TRBJ1-1, with a tentative D call TRBD1 (5 bases). Germline V gene lookup returns CDR1 MNHEY and CDR2 SMNVEV (reference sequence). V lost 6 bases and J 1 base, leaving 12 bases between the germline ends. The length of the CDR3 is 14 residues. CDR3 in amino acids: CASRWDGRNTEAFF. The CDR3 coding sequence is TGTGCCAGCAGGTGGGACGGCCGGAACACTGAAGCTTTCTTT.

The CDR3 protein is CASSLVPLRSTGGDQPQHF. The CDR3 nucleotides read TGTGCCAGCAGCTTAGTTCCATTAAGGAGCACCGGAGGGGATCAGCCCCAGCATTTT. The gene calls are TRBV11-3 and TRBJ1-5, with D possibly matching TRBD1 (5 bases). Germline lookup yields CDR1 SGHNT and CDR2 YENEEA. The CDR3 runs to 19 residues. The V end lost 1 base, the J end lost 5 bases, and 24 bases lay between the germline ends.

V and J are TRBV19 and TRBJ1-1; 7 bases match TRBD1. Germline assignment: CDR1 LNHDA and CDR2 SQIVND (reference sequence). The CDR3 sequence is 14 residues long. The trim removed 8 bases at V and 3 bases at J, leaving 9 bases unmatched. The CDR3 reads CASRIWTGDTEAFF. The CDR3 DNA follows: TGTGCCAGTCGAATATGGACAGGCGACACTGAAGCTTTCTTT.

The genes are TRBV30 and TRBJ2-7; D is unresolved. The CDR3 spans 13 residues. The V and J ends lost 0 bases and 2 bases respectively, with 8 bases between them. Germline values: CDR1 GTSNPN, CDR2 SVGIG (reference sequence). The CDR3 DNA reads TGTGCCTGGAGTGTTAGGTTGACCTACGAGCAGTACTTC. Encoded protein: CAWSVRLTYEQYF.

The chain recombines TRBV10-3 with TRBJ1-4; 7 bases match TRBD1. In germline, CDR1 is ENHRY, CDR2 SYGVKD. This CDR3 is built from 12 residues. Trimming took 10 bases from V and 8 from J; bases not matched to a gene: 7. CDR3 loop: CATQGEGEKLFF. The CDR3 nucleotides read TGTGCCACGCAGGGGGAGGGGGAAAAACTGTTTTTT.

This clone occurred once. This chain links TRBV7-8 with TRBJ1-1; D unresolved. The CDR3 spans 16 residues. Per the germline V gene, CDR1 is SGHVS and CDR2 is FQNEAQ. Trimming took off 7 bases at V and 5 bases at J, with 23 bases between the two ends. The CDR3 nucleotides are TGTGCCAGCAACGACATGAAGGGTTTGTTTGGGACTGAAGCTTTCTTT. Translated, it gives CASNDMKGLFGTEAFF.

The rearrangement links TRBV5-8 to TRBJ2-5; D unclear. The CDR3 extends over 14 amino acids. V shed 0 bases and J shed 5 bases, with 11 bases lying between them. The germline V gene encodes CDR1 SGHTS and CDR2 YDEGEE. In DNA, the CDR3 is TGTGCCAGCAGCTTGGGCGGCAGGCGGGAGACCCAGTACTTC. Encoded protein: CASSLGGRRETQYF. Full variable domain (rest looked up from reference TRBV5-8 and TRBJ2-5): EAGVTQSPTHLIKTRGQQATLRCSPISGHTSVYWYQQALGLGLQFLLWYDEGEERNRGNFPPRFSGRQFPNYSSELNVNALELEDSALYLCASSLGGRRETQYFGPGTRLLVL.

V and J are TRBV2 and TRBJ2-2; no clear D gene. V lost 3 bases, J lost 1 base, and 15 bases lay in between. This CDR3 has 17 amino acids. CDR1 is SNHLY and CDR2 is FYNNEI in the germline V gene. CDR3 region: CASSDSVRQENTGELFF. The DNA for the CDR3 is TGTGCCAGCAGTGACTCAGTCCGACAAGAGAACACCGGGGAGCTGTTTTTT.

This chain links TRBV19 with TRBJ1-1; TRBD1 agrees at 7 bases. The CDR3 length is 16 residues. Germline V lookup: CDR1 LNHDA, CDR2 SQIVND (reference sequence). Unmatched junction bases numbered 9, after V lost 2 bases and J lost 3 bases. DNA of the CDR3: TGTGCCAGTAGTATACCCCGCGGCAGGGGGGACACTGAAGCTTTCTTT. It specifies CASSIPRGRGDTEAFF. Drawing the rest from reference TRBV19 and TRBJ1-1, the complete variable domain is DGGITQSPKYLFRKEGQNVTLSCEQNLNHDAMYWYRQDPGQGLRLIYYSQIVNDFQKGDIAEGYSVSREKKESFPLTVTSAQKNPTAFYLCASSIPRGRGDTEAFFGQGTRLTVV.

The chain links TRBV11-2 to TRBJ2-3; 9 nucleotides line up with TRBD2. CDR1 is SGHAT, CDR2 FQNNGV, per germline. J gave up 6 bases and V 5 bases, and 9 bases lay outside the gene matches. This CDR3 is 15 amino acids long. The CDR3 coding sequence is TGTGCCAGCAGCCGAACTGGCGGGGGGGTGGATACGCAGTATTTT. Amino acid sequence: CASSRTGGGVDTQYF. The variable domain in full, with the rest retrieved from reference TRBV11-2 and TRBJ2-3, is EAGVAQSPRYKIIEKRQSVAFWCNPISGHATLYWYQQILGQGPKLLIQFQNNGVVDDSQLPKDRFSAERLKGVDSTLKIQPAKLEDSAVYLCASSRTGGGVDTQYFGPGTRLTVL.

The chain couples TRBV5-1 to TRBJ2-5; 8 bases fit TRBD1. Germline V CDR1 and CDR2: SGHRS, YFSETQ. The CDR3 is 15 residues long. V was pared by 5 bases and J by 5 bases, with 11 bases of the junction left unmatched. The CDR3 nucleotides read TGCGCCAGCAGTGACGGACAGGGAGGTTTCGAGACCCAGTACTTC. Its protein product is CASSDGQGGFETQYF.

The V call is TRBV6-5, the J call TRBJ2-7; D is perhaps TRBD1 (6 bases). CDR3 length: 11 amino acids. Germline CDR1 reads MNHEY; CDR2 reads SVGAGI. The CDR3 loop is CVTGNSYEQYF. The CDR3 coding sequence is TGTGTGACAGGTAACTCCTACGAGCAGTACTTC.

The chain is built from TRBV10-3 and TRBJ2-3; TRBD2 aligns across 9 bases. The germline V gene encodes CDR1 ENHRY and CDR2 SYGVKD. The ends lost 0 bases at V and 1 base at J; junction bases unmatched: 8. The length of the CDR3 is 18 residues. CDR3 DNA sequence: TGTGCCATCAGTGAGTCGATGGCGGGGGGGCCCCGCACAGATACGCAGTATTTT. It encodes CAISESMAGGPRTDTQYF.

The V call is TRBV19, the J call TRBJ1-2, with a tentative D call TRBD1 (5 bases). Trimming stripped 5 bases from V and 1 base from J, with 17 bases between. CDR1 is LNHDA, CDR2 SQIVND, per germline (reference sequence). The CDR3 is made up of 16 amino acids. CDR3 loop: CASSANGHHINYGYTF. The CDR3 DNA reads TGTGCCAGTAGTGCGAATGGACATCATATTAACTATGGCTACACCTTC. The whole variable domain, remainder taken from reference TRBV19 and TRBJ1-2, is DGGITQSPKYLFRKEGQNVTLSCEQNLNHDAMYWYRQDPGQGLRLIYYSQIVNDFQKGDIAEGYSVSREKKESFPLTVTSAQKNPTAFYLCASSANGHHINYGYTFGSGTRLTVV.